The 9 T cell receptor beta chains reported below all come from one sample, sequenced in a study of T cell responses to AZD1222 COVID-19 vaccine. Here immunoSEQ multiplex PCR was the method, and the copy in TCRdb shows in-frame clones only, minus some. The table records tens of thousands of clones, under 95% of them present only once. The material was peripheral blood, obtained on day 0 of MenACWY control vaccination. These TCRs come from an adult in good health.

This clone was detected only once. This sequence joins TRBV11-2 and TRBJ2-5, with D possibly TRBD1 on 6 matching bases. Trimming pared 4 bases from V and 5 bases from J, leaving 20 bases between. Germline assignment: CDR1 SGHAT and CDR2 FQNNGV. CDR3 size: 16 residues. CDR3 residues: CASSSTHQGRGETQYF. CDR3 nucleotide sequence: TGTGCCAGCAGCTCAACCCACCAGGGGCGAGGGGAGACCCAGTACTTC.

This chain links TRBV5-1 with TRBJ2-3; possibly TRBD1 for D (6 bases). CDR3 size: 15 residues. V was cut by 4 bases and J by 6 bases, with 18 bases left in between. CDR1 and CDR2 (germline): SGHRS, YFSETQ. The CDR3 DNA is TGCGCCAGCAGCCAACAGGGTCGGGGTTGGGATACGCAGTATTTT. Amino acid sequence: CASSQQGRGWDTQYF. The entire variable domain, with the rest obtained from reference TRBV5-1 and TRBJ2-3, is as follows: KAGVTQTPRYLIKTRGQQVTLSCSPISGHRSVSWYQQTPGQGLQFLFEYFSETQRNKGNFPGRFSGRQFSNSRSEMNVSTLELGDSALYLCASSQQGRGWDTQYFGPGTRLTVL.

This sequence joins TRBV18 and TRBJ2-3; 7 nucleotides agree with TRBD2. With 6 bases clipped from V and 2 bases from J, the junction kept 8 bases outside the gene matches. The CDR3 covers 15 residues. The germline CDR1 and CDR2 sequences are KGHSH and LQKENI. In DNA form, the CDR3 reads TGTGCCAGCTCCCCGATAGCGGGTCTCACAGATACGCAGTATTTT. The encoded protein is CASSPIAGLTDTQYF.

The chain joins TRBV6-4 to TRBJ2-7; 11 bases match TRBD1. V was clipped by 11 bases and J by 7 bases; unmatched bases: 19. Looked up from germline, CDR1 is MRHNA and CDR2 is SNTAGT. The CDR3 extends over 16 amino acids. In DNA form, the CDR3 reads TGTGCCTCCGAGGACAGGGGGCTCCATTATTCTCCTGAGCAGTACTTC. Residues: CASEDRGLHYSPEQYF.

This chain joins TRBV10-2 and TRBJ1-5; 7 bases map to TRBD1. Germline CDR1 WSHSY, CDR2 SAAADI. CDR3 length: 15 residues. V trimming: 5 bases; J trimming: 0 bases; junction bases outside the gene matches: 4. CDR3 amino acids: CASSPTGFSNQPQHF. The DNA for the CDR3 is TGCGCCAGCAGTCCGACAGGGTTTAGCAATCAGCCCCAGCATTTT.

The chain links TRBV9 to TRBJ1-2, with a possible D match to TRBD1 (6 bases). CDR3 length equals 16 residues. The V and J ends lost 0 bases and 0 bases respectively, with 12 bases between them. Germline loops: CDR1 SGDLS, CDR2 YYNGEE. This CDR3 is CASSVVDEGANYGYTF. CDR3 coding DNA: TGTGCCAGCAGCGTAGTTGACGAGGGGGCTAACTATGGCTACACCTTC. Variable domain in full (rest from reference TRBV9 and TRBJ1-2): DSGVTQTPKHLITATGQRVTLRCSPRSGDLSVYWYQQSLDQGLQFLIQYYNGEERAKGNILERFSAQQFPDLHSELNLSSLELGDSALYFCASSVVDEGANYGYTFGSGTRLTVV.

The chain carries TRBV11-2 and TRBJ2-2; D possibly corresponds to TRBD2 (6 bases). Germline CDR1 SGHAT, CDR2 FQNNGV. Deletions cut 3 bases from V and 5 bases from J, with 13 bases between. This CDR3 spans 15 amino acids. This CDR3 reads CASSLVPGGTGELFF. The CDR3 DNA is TGTGCCAGCAGCTTGGTACCCGGAGGGACCGGGGAGCTGTTTTTT.

The chain links TRBV6-5 to TRBJ2-7, with TRBD1 as a possible D gene (6 bases). This CDR3 comprises 12 residues. Germline V lookup: CDR1 MNHEY, CDR2 SVGAGI. Trimming took off 8 bases at V and 3 bases at J, with 11 bases between the two ends. The CDR3 region is CASVWDIYEQYF. The CDR3 region has the DNA TGTGCCAGCGTTTGGGACATCTACGAGCAGTACTTC.

This clone was seen just once. The V call is TRBV28, the J call TRBJ2-3; a weak D match, TRBD2 (6 bases). Looked up from germline, CDR1 is MDHEN and CDR2 is SYDVKM. V was trimmed by 5 bases and J by 6 bases, leaving 6 bases between them. The CDR3 spans 11 residues. The CDR3 sequence: CASSGGDTQYF. The CDR3 DNA is TGTGCCAGCAGTGGGGGGGATACGCAGTATTTT.